A selection of T cell receptor beta chains follows, all from one sample in a study of blood T cell repertoires in COVID-19. The table came from immunoSEQ multiplex PCR; TCRdb's copy has only in-frame clones and leaves some out. Of over 75,000 clones in the sample, around three quarters were seen once. The sample was peripheral blood. The receptors derive from a man aged 45 to 65 who had recovered from COVID-19. Both conserved end residues are part of each CDR3. Each record gives: clone size, J gene, V gene, D gene, CDR3 protein, CDR3 DNA. A D gene is named only where the DNA matches it firmly. Only part of the rows carry a size: once, few, many, or a class if the clone is expanded.

. | TRBJ1-5 | TRBV3-1/TRBV3-2 | . | CASSQAGSRNQPQHF | TGTGCCAGCAGCCAAGCTGGGAGTCGCAATCAGCCCCAGCATTTT
. | TRBJ2-7 | TRBV5-4 | TRBD2 | CASSDRLAVYEQYF | TGTGCCAGCAGCGACAGACTAGCGGTCTACGAGCAGTACTTC
few | TRBJ2-5 | TRBV28 | . | CASSSLGGALRRETQYF | TGTGCCAGCAGTTCTCTAGGGGGGGCTCTTAGGCGAGAGACCCAGTACTTC
. | TRBJ2-3 | TRBV2 | . | CASSTRDTQYF | TGTGCCAGCAGTACTCGAGATACGCAGTATTTT
. | TRBJ1-5 | TRBV18 | . | CASSPAVSNQPQHF | TGTGCCAGCTCACCGGCGGTTAGCAATCAGCCCCAGCATTTT
. | TRBJ2-3 | TRBV14 | . | CASSQDFEGSTDTQYF | TGTGCCAGCAGCCAAGATTTTGAGGGTAGCACAGATACGCAGTATTTT
. | TRBJ2-1 | TRBV5-1 | TRBD2 | CASSLVPSGSLNEQFF | TGCGCCAGCAGCTTGGTTCCTAGCGGGAGCCTCAATGAGCAGTTCTTC
. | TRBJ1-6 | TRBV10-3 | TRBD1 | CAIRGEGANDSPLHF | TGTGCCATCAGAGGAGAGGGGGCCAATGATTCACCCCTCCACTTT
. | TRBJ2-1 | TRBV7-6 | . | CASSLRRAGAPNEQFF | TGTGCCAGCAGCCTACGGCGGGCGGGGGCGCCCAATGAGCAGTTCTTC
. | TRBJ1-2 | TRBV6-5 | . | CASRVLAPGGYTF | TGTGCCAGCAGGGTACTGGCGCCGGGTGGCTACACCTTC
. | TRBJ1-5 | TRBV27 | . | CASSLEGRSNQPQHF | TGTGCCAGCAGCTTGGAGGGCAGGAGCAATCAGCCCCAGCATTTT
. | TRBJ1-1 | TRBV9 | TRBD1 | CASSDGPGQGRADTEAFF | TGTGCCAGCAGCGACGGACCGGGACAGGGGAGAGCGGACACTGAAGCTTTCTTT
. | TRBJ1-1 | TRBV30 | . | CAWIPAGLAAEAFF | TGTGCCTGGATTCCAGCAGGATTAGCGGCTGAAGCTTTCTTT
. | TRBJ2-7 | TRBV6-4 | . | CASSNEVRGEQYF | TGTGCCAGCAGTAATGAGGTCAGGGGCGAGCAGTACTTC
. | TRBJ2-1 | TRBV27 | TRBD2 | CASSLALAGVNEQFF | TGTGCCAGCAGTTTAGCCCTAGCGGGAGTCAATGAGCAGTTCTTC
. | TRBJ2-1 | TRBV24-1 | . | CATSAPGNEQFF | TGTGCCACCAGTGCTCCCGGGAACGAGCAGTTCTTC
. | TRBJ2-6 | TRBV4-1 | TRBD2 | CASSRDSGGPGANVLTF | TGCGCCAGCAGCCGCGATAGCGGGGGGCCTGGGGCCAACGTCCTGACTTTC
. | TRBJ1-2 | TRBV30 | TRBD1 | CAWGQGADGYTF | TGTGCCTGGGGACAGGGGGCAGATGGCTACACCTTC
. | TRBJ1-2 | TRBV10-3 | TRBD1 | CAISEGQGYDGYTF | TGTGCCATCAGTGAGGGACAGGGCTACGATGGCTACACCTTC
few | TRBJ2-3 | TRBV24-1 | . | CATSEGTGQYF | TGTGCCACCAGTGAAGGGACTGGGCAGTATTTT
. | TRBJ2-3 | TRBV5-4 | . | CASSQASTDTQYF | TGTGCCAGCAGCCAAGCTAGCACAGATACGCAGTATTTT
. | TRBJ2-1 | TRBV24-1 | TRBD2 | CATSDTTSGRINEQFF | TGTGCCACCAGTGATACGACTAGCGGGAGAATCAATGAGCAGTTCTTC
. | TRBJ1-1 | TRBV7-2 | . | CASRGSGNTEAFF | TGTGCCAGCAGGGGAAGCGGGAACACTGAAGCTTTCTTT
. | TRBJ2-2 | TRBV15 | TRBD2 | CATSRGGTSGTGELFF | TGTGCCACCAGCAGAGGGGGGACTAGCGGTACCGGGGAGCTGTTTTTT
. | TRBJ2-2 | TRBV6-6 | TRBD2 | CASSRLAGAPGSGELFF | TGTGCCAGCAGCCGACTAGCGGGGGCTCCGGGTTCCGGGGAGCTGTTTTTT
. | TRBJ2-2 | TRBV19 | TRBD1 | CASSTGQGRAGELFF | TGTGCCAGTAGTACGGGACAGGGGCGCGCCGGGGAGCTGTTTTTT
. | TRBJ2-1 | TRBV27 | . | CASSLISGIEQFF | TGTGCCAGCAGTTTAATTAGCGGAATTGAGCAGTTCTTC
. | TRBJ1-1 | TRBV11-2 | . | CASSLTGGLNTEAFF | TGTGCCAGCAGCCTCACAGGTGGGTTGAACACTGAAGCTTTCTTT
. | TRBJ2-1 | TRBV5-1 | TRBD2 | CASREGGGSYNEQFF | TGCGCCAGCAGGGAGGGCGGGGGGTCGTACAATGAGCAGTTCTTC
. | TRBJ1-1 | TRBV7-2 | . | CASSLPTGVNTEAFF | TGTGCCAGCAGCCTACCGACGGGGGTAAACACTGAAGCTTTCTTT
. | TRBJ1-1 | TRBV12-5 | . | CASGLRENTEAFF | TGTGCTAGTGGTTTGAGAGAAAACACTGAAGCTTTCTTT
. | TRBJ2-4 | TRBV5-1 | . | CASTGSGDIQYF | TGCGCCAGCACCGGGTCCGGGGACATTCAGTACTTC
. | TRBJ2-3 | TRBV29-1 | . | CSVGKTGTDTQYF | TGCAGCGTGGGTAAGACAGGCACAGATACGCAGTATTTT
. | TRBJ1-1 | TRBV18 | TRBD1 | CASSPGQVNEAFF | TGTGCCAGCTCGCCGGGACAGGTTAATGAAGCTTTCTTT
. | TRBJ1-5 | TRBV6-5 | . | CASSYWGTNQPQHF | TGTGCCAGCAGTTACTGGGGGACTAATCAGCCCCAGCATTTT
. | TRBJ2-6 | TRBV2 | . | CASSSMTGASGANVLTF | TGTGCCAGCAGTTCAATGACAGGCGCCTCTGGGGCCAACGTCCTGACTTTC
few | TRBJ1-6 | TRBV30 | . | CAWTPGNNSPLHF | TGTGCCTGGACGCCCGGGAATAATTCACCCCTCCACTTT
. | TRBJ2-3 | TRBV9 | TRBD2 | CASSVGNSGGTDTQYF | TGTGCCAGCAGCGTAGGGAATAGCGGGGGAACAGATACGCAGTATTTT
many | TRBJ2-7 | TRBV6-5 | . | CASSYSGDSSYEQYF | TGTGCCAGCAGTTACTCAGGGGATTCCTCCTACGAGCAGTACTTC
. | TRBJ1-5 | TRBV19 | . | CASSSLGVGNQPQHF | TGTGCCAGTAGCAGCCTCGGGGTCGGCAATCAGCCCCAGCATTTT
. | TRBJ2-7 | TRBV18 | TRBD1 | CASSPATGDSYEQYF | TGTGCCAGCTCACCAGCGACAGGGGATAGCTACGAGCAGTACTTC
. | TRBJ1-1 | TRBV5-1 | . | CASSVSTDPTEAFF | TGCGCCAGCAGCGTATCGACAGATCCAACTGAAGCTTTCTTT
. | TRBJ2-7 | TRBV5-1 | . | CASSLDTAYEQYF | TGCGCCAGCAGCTTGGACACCGCCTACGAGCAGTACTTC
. | TRBJ2-5 | TRBV29-1 | TRBD2 | CSVEWASGAETQYF | TGCAGCGTTGAATGGGCTAGCGGGGCTGAGACCCAGTACTTC